The next 6 T cell receptor beta chains were all read from a single sample in a study of CD8+CD57+ T cells in acquired aplastic anemia. Using genomic DNA as the template, TCR beta VDJ and CDR3 profiling was carried out. TCRdb called the reads again in MiXCR, with one record for every CDR3 protein. The sample yields about 220,000 distinct CDR3 sequences, roughly 33% seen once. Sequencing used sorted CD4+, CD8+, or CD8+CD57+ T cells (not recorded which) from PBMCs. The receptor set was obtained from a human donor in good health, serving as a control.

The chain combines TRBV2 with TRBJ1-2; D gene unclear. The V end was cut by 3 bases, the J end by 12 bases, with 8 bases between. The CDR3 sequence is 10 residues long. The germline V gene encodes CDR1 SNHLY and CDR2 FYNNEI. The CDR3 DNA is TGTGCCAGCAGTGACTATGGAAACACCTTC. Translating it yields CASSDYGNTF.

This clonotype has more than one count but fewer than ten. The chain recombines TRBV3-1 with TRBJ2-1; 9 nucleotides line up with TRBD2. The junction had 8 bases not matched to a gene; V was cut back by 5 bases and J by 15 bases. Germline assignment: CDR1 LGHDT and CDR2 YNNKEL (reference sequence). The CDR3 covers 12 residues. The CDR3 loop is CASSGAAGGGFF. The CDR3 DNA reads TGTGCCAGCAGCGGAGCGGCGGGAGGGGGGTTCTTC.

This chain joins TRBV5-6 and TRBJ1-5; D uncertain. The CDR3 is made up of 15 amino acids. Germline values: CDR1 SGHDT, CDR2 YYEEEE. Trimming took off 0 bases at V and 2 bases at J, with 9 bases between the two ends. CDR3 loop: CASSLGGNGNQPQHF. As DNA, the CDR3 is TGTGCCAGCAGCTTGGGCGGGAACGGCAATCAGCCCCAGCATTTT.

J is TRBJ2-5 and V is TRBV5-1; D is perhaps TRBD1 or TRBD2 (5 bases each). CDR3 length equals 15 residues. Germline CDR1 reads SGHRS; CDR2 reads YFSETQ. V lost 0 bases, J lost 1 base, and 10 bases lay in between. CDR3 loop: CASSLARDPQETQYF. The CDR3 nucleotides are TGCGCCAGCAGCTTGGCCAGGGACCCCCAAGAGACCCAGTACTTC.

The chain employs TRBV5-1 and TRBJ2-1; D perhaps matches TRBD1 (6 bases). With 5 bases removed from V and 5 bases from J, the gap between germline ends came to 14 bases. This CDR3 comprises 14 residues. The germline CDR1 and CDR2 sequences are SGHRS and YFSETQ. The DNA of the CDR3 is TGCGCCAGCAGGGCGCAGGGGCCCGACAATGAGCAGTTCTTC. Encoded protein: CASRAQGPDNEQFF.

This chain joins TRBV10-3 and TRBJ2-1, with D possibly TRBD2 on 6 matching bases. Germline V gene sequence: CDR1 ENHRY, CDR2 SYGVKD. The CDR3 extends over 13 amino acids. V dropped 7 bases and J dropped 3 bases, with 10 bases sitting between them. The CDR3 spells CAITSGVYNEQFF. The CDR3 region has the DNA TGTGCCATCACCTCGGGGGTCTACAATGAGCAGTTCTTC.